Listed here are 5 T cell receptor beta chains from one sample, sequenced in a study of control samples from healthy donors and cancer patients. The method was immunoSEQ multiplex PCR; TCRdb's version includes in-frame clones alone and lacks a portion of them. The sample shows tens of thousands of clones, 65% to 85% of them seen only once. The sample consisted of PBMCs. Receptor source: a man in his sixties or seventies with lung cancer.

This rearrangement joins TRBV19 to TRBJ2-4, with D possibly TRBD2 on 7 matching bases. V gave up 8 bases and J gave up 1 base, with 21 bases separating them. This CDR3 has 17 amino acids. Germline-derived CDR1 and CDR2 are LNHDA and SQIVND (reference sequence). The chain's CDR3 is CASGGARGLGAKNIQYF. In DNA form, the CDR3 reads TGTGCCAGTGGGGGGGCGCGGGGATTAGGGGCCAAAAACATTCAGTACTTC.

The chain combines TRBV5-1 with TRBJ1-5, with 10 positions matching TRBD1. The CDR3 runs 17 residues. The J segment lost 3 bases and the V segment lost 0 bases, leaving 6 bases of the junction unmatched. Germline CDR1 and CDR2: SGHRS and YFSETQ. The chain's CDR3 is CASSLGGGTGVNQPQHF. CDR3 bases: TGCGCCAGCAGCTTGGGTGGAGGGACAGGGGTCAATCAGCCCCAGCATTTT.

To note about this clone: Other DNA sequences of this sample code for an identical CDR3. CDR3 sequence reads: CASSPGQSYEQYF. DNA for the CDR3: TGTGCCAGCTCACCAGGGCAGTCCTACGAGCAGTACTTC. The V call is TRBV18, the J call TRBJ2-7; D remains unclear. Germline CDR1 and CDR2: KGHSH and LQKENI. V was cut by 2 bases and J by 1 base, with 6 bases left in between. The CDR3 spans 13 residues. Looking up the rest from reference TRBV18 and TRBJ2-7 gives the full variable domain: NAGVMQNPRHLVRRRGQEARLRCSPMKGHSHVYWYRQLPEEGLKFMVYLQKENIIDESGMPKERFSAEFPKEGPSILRIQQVVRGDSAAYFCASSPGQSYEQYFGPGTRLTVT.

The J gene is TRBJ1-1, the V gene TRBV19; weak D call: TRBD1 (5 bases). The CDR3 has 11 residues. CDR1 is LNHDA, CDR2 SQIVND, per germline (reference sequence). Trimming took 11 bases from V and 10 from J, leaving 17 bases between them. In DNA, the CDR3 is TGTGCCTCAGGGCCTCCCGGACGAGCTTTCTTT. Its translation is CASGPPGRAFF.

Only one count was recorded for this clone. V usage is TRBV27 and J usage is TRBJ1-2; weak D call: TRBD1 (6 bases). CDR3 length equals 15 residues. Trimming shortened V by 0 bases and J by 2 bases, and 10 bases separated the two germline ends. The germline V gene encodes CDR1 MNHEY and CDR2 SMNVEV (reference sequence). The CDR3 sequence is CASSLSVQGNYGYTF. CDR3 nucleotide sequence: TGTGCCAGCAGTTTATCGGTCCAGGGGAACTATGGCTACACCTTC.